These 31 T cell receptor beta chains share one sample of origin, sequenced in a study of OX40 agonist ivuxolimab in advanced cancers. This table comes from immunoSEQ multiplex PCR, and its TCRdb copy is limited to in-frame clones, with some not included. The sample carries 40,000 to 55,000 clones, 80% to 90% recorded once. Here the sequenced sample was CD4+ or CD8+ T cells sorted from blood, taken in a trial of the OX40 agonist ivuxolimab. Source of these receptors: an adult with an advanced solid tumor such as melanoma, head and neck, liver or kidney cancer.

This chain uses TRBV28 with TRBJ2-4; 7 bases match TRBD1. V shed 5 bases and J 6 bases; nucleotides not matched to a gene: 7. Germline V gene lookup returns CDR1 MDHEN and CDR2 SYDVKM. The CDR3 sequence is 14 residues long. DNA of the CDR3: TGTGCCAGCAGTCCGACAGGGATACCAAACATTCAGTACTTC. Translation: CASSPTGIPNIQYF.

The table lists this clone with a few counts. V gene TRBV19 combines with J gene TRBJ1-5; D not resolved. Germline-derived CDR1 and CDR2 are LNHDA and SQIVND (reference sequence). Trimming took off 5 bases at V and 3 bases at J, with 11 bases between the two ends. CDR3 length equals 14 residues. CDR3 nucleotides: TGTGCCAGTAGTCCAATTGGGGACAATCAGCCCCAGCATTTT. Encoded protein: CASSPIGDNQPQHF.

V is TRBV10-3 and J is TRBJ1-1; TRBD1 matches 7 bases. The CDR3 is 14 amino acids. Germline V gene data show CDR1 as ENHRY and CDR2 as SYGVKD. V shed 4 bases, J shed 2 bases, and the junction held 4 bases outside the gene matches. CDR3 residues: CAISAGTENTEAFF. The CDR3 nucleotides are TGTGCCATCAGTGCCGGGACAGAAAACACTGAAGCTTTCTTT.

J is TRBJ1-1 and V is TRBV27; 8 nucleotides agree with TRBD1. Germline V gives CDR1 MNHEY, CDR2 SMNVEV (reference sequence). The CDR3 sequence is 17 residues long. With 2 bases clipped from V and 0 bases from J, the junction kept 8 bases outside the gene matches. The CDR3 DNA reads TGTGCCAGCAGTTTAGGACAGGGAGGGATTATGAACACTGAAGCTTTCTTT. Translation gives CASSLGQGGIMNTEAFF.

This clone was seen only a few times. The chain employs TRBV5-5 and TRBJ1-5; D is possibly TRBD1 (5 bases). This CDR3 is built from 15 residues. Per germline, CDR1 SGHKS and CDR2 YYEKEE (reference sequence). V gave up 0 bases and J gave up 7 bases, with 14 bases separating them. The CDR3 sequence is CASSLGPGGNQPQHF. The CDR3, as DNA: TGTGCCAGCAGCTTGGGCCCCGGGGGGAACCAGCCCCAGCATTTT. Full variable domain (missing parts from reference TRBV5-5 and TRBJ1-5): DAGVTQSPTHLIKTRGQQVTLRCSPISGHKSVSWYQQVLGQGPQFIFQYYEKEERGRGNFPDRFSARQFPNYSSELNVNALLLGDSALYLCASSLGPGGNQPQHFGDGTRLSIL.

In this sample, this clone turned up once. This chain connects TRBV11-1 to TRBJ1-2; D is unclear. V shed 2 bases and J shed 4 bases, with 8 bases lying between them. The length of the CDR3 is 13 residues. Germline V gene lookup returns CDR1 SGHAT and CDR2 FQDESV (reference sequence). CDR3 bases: TGTGCCAGCAGCTTAAATACGGGCTATGGCTACACCTTC. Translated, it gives CASSLNTGYGYTF.

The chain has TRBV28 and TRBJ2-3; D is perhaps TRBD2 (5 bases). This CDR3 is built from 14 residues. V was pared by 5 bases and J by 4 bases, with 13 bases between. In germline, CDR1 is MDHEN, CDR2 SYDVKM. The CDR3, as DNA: TGTGCCAGCAGTCCCCCGGTCGGGGCAGATACGCAGTATTTT. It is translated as CASSPPVGADTQYF.

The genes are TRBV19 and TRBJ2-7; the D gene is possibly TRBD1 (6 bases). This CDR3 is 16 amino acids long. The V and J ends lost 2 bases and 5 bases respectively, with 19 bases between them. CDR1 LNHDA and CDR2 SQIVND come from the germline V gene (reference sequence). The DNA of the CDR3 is TGTGCCAGTAGTATACAGCACAGGGCATCCCTACACGAGCAGTACTTC. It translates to CASSIQHRASLHEQYF.

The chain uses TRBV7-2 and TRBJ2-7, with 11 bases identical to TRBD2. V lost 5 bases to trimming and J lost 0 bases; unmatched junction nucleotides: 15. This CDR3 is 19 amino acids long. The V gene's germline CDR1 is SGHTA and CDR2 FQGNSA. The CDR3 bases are TGTGCCAGCAGCGGTGACCCGGGACTAGCGGCTCTACCCTCCTACGAGCAGTACTTC. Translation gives CASSGDPGLAALPSYEQYF.

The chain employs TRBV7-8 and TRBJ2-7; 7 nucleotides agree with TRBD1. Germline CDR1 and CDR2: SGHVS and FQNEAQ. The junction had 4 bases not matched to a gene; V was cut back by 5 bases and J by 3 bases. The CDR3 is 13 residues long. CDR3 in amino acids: CASSRGTDYEQYF. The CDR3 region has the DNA TGTGCCAGCAGCCGAGGGACAGACTACGAGCAGTACTTC.

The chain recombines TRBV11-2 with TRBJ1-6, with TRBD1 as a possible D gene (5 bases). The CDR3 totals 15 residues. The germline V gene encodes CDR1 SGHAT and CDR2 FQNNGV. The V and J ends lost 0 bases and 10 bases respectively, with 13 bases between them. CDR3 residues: CASSLELSGHSPLHF. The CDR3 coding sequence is TGTGCCAGCAGCTTAGAGTTATCAGGGCACTCACCCCTCCACTTT.

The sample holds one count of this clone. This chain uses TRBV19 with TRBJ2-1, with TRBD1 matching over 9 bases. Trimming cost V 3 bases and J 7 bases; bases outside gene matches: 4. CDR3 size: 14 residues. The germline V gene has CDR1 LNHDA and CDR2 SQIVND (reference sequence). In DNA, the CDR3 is TGTGCCAGTAGTATTGGGACAGGGCCAAATGAGCAGTTCTTC. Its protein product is CASSIGTGPNEQFF.

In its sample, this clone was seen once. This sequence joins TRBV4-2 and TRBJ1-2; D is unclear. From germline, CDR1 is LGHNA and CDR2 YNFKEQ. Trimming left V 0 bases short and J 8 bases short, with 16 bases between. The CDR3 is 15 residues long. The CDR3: CASSQDLDRRSGYTF. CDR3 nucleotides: TGTGCCAGCAGCCAAGATCTAGATCGACGGAGCGGCTACACCTTC.

CDR3 sequence: CASYRQGAYNEQFF. CDR3 bases: TGCGCCAGCTACAGACAGGGGGCCTACAATGAGCAGTTCTTC. The chain is built from TRBV5-1 and TRBJ2-1; TRBD1 aligns across 9 bases. V was clipped by 7 bases and J by 2 bases; unmatched bases: 4. CDR1 and CDR2 (germline): SGHRS, YFSETQ. The CDR3 covers 14 residues.

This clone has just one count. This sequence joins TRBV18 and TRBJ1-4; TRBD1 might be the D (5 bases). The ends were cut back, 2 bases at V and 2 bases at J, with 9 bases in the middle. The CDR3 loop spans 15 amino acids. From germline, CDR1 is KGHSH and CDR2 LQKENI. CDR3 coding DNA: TGTGCCAGCTCACCAGTCCGGGGGACTAATGAAAAACTGTTTTTT. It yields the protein CASSPVRGTNEKLFF.

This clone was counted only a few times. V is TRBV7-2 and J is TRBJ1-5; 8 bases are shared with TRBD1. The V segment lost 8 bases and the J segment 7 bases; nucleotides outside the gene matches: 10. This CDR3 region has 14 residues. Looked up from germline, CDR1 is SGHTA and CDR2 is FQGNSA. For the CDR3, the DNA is TGTGCCAGCGGAGCGAACAGGGGGGAACAGCCCCAGCATTTT. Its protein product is CASGANRGEQPQHF.

CDR3 region: CASSKMTYSGNTIYF. The CDR3 region has the DNA TGTGCCAGCAGCAAGATGACGTACTCTGGAAACACCATATATTTT. The V and J genes are TRBV28 and TRBJ1-3; D unclear. The CDR3 is 15 residues long. V was clipped by 6 bases and J by 0 bases, with 12 bases between them. From germline, CDR1 is MDHEN and CDR2 SYDVKM.

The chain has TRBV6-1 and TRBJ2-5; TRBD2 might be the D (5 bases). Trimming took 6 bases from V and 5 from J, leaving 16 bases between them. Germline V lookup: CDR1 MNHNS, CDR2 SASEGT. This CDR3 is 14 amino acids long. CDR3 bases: TGTGCCAGCAGGGAGGCAGGCGGCCGGGAGACCCAGTACTTC. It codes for CASREAGGRETQYF.

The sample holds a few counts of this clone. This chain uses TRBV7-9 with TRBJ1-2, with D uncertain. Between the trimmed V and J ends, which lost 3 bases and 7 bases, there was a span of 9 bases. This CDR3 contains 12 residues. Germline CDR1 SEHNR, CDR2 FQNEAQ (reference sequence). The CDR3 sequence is CASSFSTGGYTF. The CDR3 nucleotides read TGTGCCAGCAGCTTCAGCACGGGTGGCTACACCTTC.

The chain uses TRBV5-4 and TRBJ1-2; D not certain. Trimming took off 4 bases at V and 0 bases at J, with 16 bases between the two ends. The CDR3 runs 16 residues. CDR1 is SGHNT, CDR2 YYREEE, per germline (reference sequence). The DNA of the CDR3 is TGTGCCAGCAGCCCGACCTTCGACCGGGCTAACTATGGCTACACCTTC. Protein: CASSPTFDRANYGYTF.

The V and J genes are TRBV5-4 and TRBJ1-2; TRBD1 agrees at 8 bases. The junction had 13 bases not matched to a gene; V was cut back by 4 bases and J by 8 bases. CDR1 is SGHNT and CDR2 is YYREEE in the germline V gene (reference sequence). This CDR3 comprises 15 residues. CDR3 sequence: CASSTRAGGAGGYTF. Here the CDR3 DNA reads TGTGCCAGCAGCACCCGGGCAGGGGGCGCAGGAGGCTACACCTTC.

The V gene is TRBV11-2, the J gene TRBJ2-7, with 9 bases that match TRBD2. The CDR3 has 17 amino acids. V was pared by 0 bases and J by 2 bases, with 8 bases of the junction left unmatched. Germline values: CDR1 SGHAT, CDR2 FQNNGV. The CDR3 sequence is CASSLDYASGNPYEQYF. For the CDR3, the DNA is TGTGCCAGCAGCTTAGATTACGCTAGCGGGAACCCCTACGAGCAGTACTTC.

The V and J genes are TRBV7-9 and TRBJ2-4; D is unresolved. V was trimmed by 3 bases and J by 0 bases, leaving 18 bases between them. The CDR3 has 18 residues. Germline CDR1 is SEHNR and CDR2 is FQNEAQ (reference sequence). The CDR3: CASSFPPDGNLAKNIQYF. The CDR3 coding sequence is TGTGCCAGCAGCTTCCCTCCGGACGGAAACCTAGCCAAAAACATTCAGTACTTC. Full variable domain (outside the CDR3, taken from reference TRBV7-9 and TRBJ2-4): DTGVSQNPRHKITKRGQNVTFRCDPISEHNRLYWYRQTLGQGPEFLTYFQNEAQLEKSRLLSDRFSAERPKGSFSTLEIQRTEQGDSAMYLCASSFPPDGNLAKNIQYFGAGTRLSVL.

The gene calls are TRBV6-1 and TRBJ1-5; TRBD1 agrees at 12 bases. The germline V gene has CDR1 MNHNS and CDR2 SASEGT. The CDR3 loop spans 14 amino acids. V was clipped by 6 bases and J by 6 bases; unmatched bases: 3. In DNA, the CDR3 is TGTGCCAGCAGGGGGACAGGGGGCGGTCAGCCCCAGCATTTT. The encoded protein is CASRGTGGGQPQHF.

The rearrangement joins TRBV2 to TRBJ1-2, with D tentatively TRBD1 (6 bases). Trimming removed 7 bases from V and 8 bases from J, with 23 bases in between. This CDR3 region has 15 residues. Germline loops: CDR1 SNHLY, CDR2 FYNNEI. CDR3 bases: TGTGCCAGCATCTCTTCCGGGACACCTTCGGGAGGCTACACCTTC. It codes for CASISSGTPSGGYTF. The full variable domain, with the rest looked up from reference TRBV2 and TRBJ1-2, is EPEVTQTPSHQVTQMGQEVILRCVPISNHLYFYWYRQILGQKVEFLVSFYNNEISEKSEIFDDQFSVERPDGSNFTLKIRSTKLEDSAMYFCASISSGTPSGGYTFGSGTRLTVV.

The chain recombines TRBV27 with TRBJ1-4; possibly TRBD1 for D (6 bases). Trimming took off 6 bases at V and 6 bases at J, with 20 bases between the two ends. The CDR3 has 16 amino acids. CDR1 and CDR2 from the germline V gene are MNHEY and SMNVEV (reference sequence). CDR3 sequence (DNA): TGTGCCAGCAGCTCGGGGGGGGGCCGCTTGTATGAAAAACTGTTTTTT. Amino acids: CASSSGGGRLYEKLFF.

CDR3 protein: CASTLDRGRKGYTF. The CDR3 DNA follows: TGTGCCAGTACCCTGGACAGGGGGCGAAAAGGCTACACCTTC. The chain has TRBV19 and TRBJ1-2; 11 positions match TRBD1. This CDR3 has 14 residues. Germline loops: CDR1 LNHDA, CDR2 SQIVND (reference sequence). V lost 7 bases, J lost 8 bases, and 9 bases stayed unmatched.

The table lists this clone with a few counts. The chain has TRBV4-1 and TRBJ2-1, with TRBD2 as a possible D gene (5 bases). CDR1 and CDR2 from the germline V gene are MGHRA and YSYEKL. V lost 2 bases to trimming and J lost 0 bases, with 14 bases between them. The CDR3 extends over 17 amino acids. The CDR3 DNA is TGCGCCAGCAGCCAATCCCAAGCGGACCTCTCCTACAATGAGCAGTTCTTC. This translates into CASSQSQADLSYNEQFF.

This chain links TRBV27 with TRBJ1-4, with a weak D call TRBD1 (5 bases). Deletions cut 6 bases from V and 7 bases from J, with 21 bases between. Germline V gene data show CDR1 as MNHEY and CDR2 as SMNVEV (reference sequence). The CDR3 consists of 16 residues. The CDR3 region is CASRFSPGGVGEKLFF. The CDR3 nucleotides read TGTGCCAGCAGGTTCTCACCCGGGGGAGTTGGTGAAAAACTGTTTTTT.

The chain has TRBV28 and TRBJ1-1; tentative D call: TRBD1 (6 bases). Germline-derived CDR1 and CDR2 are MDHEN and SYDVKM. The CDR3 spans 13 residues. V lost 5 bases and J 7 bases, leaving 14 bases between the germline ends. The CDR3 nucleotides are TGTGCCAGCAGTGCCGAGGGGGGTCTTGAAGCTTTCTTT. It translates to CASSAEGGLEAFF.

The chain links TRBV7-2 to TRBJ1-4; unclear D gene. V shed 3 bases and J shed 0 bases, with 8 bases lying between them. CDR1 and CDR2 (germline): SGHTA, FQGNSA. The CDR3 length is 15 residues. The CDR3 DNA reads TGTGCCAGCAGCTTCTGGACCGCAACTAATGAAAAACTGTTTTTT. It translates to CASSFWTATNEKLFF. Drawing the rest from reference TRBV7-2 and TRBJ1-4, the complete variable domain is GAGVSQSPSNKVTEKGKDVELRCDPISGHTALYWYRQSLGQGLEFLIYFQGNSAPDKSGLPSDRFSAERTGGSVSTLTIQRTQQEDSAVYLCASSFWTATNEKLFFGSGTQLSVL.